This TCR beta chain was observed in a study of T cells in Graves' hyperthyroidism and ophthalmopathy. At the level of the study: Once the initial diagnosis was made, peripheral blood was obtained before any treatment. Study-level results: Most thyroid clonotypes expanded above 0.001 appeared in blood too.

The TCR beta CDR3 regions underwent amplification using RNA transcripts as the source. The TCR CDR3 was amplified in a first-round RT-PCR using the HTBI primer set. TCRdb re-called the multiplex PCR reads with MiXCR, one entry per CDR3 protein. The sample gives 400,000 or so distinct CDR3 sequences, around an eighth of which show up once; over 25% is in the top ten. Trimming at V came to 10 bases and at J to 3 bases, leaving 5 bases not matched to a gene. This CDR3 contains 13 residues. The cohort's ophthalmopathy patients, a group with duration under 3 months, had a Clinical Activity Score of at least 3 and a NOSPECS grade of at least 4. Used for diagnoses were clinical symptoms, serum thyroxine and TRAb, thyroid ultrasound and orbital computed tomography. Regarding this clonotype: Its target is not known.

Material for sequencing was blood. The origin of this receptor is a man aged 45-60 years with Graves' ophthalmopathy. The chain is built from TRBV12-3 or TRBV12-4 and TRBJ2-7; TRBD1 aligns across 11 bases. The CDR3 region has the DNA TGTGCCACCTCCGGGACAGGGGGCTACGAGCAGTACTTC. Its translation: CATSGTGGYEQYF.